Listed here are 29 T cell receptor beta chains from one sample, sequenced in a study of T cells in narcolepsy. Only in-frame clones appear in the TCRdb table, and some are missing; sequencing was by immunoSEQ multiplex PCR. The sample lists about 40,000 clones, about 85% occurring once. The specimen was CD45RA- memory CD4+ T cells from PBMCs. The source is a human donor with narcolepsy.

This clone was detected a few times. CDR3 in DNA: TGTGCCAGCAGTTTAAGGGTTAACACTGAAGCTTTCTTT. This encodes CASSLRVNTEAFF. The V and J genes are TRBV28 and TRBJ1-1; no clear D. Trimming stripped 2 bases from V and 2 bases from J, with 6 bases between. Germline V CDR1 and CDR2: MDHEN, SYDVKM. The CDR3 covers 13 residues. The full variable domain, its missing parts supplied by reference TRBV28 and TRBJ1-1, is DVKVTQSSRYLVKRTGEKVFLECVQDMDHENMFWYRQDPGLGLRLIYFSYDVKMKEKGDIPEGYSVSREKKERFSLILESASTNQTSMYLCASSLRVNTEAFFGQGTRLTVV.

The chain couples TRBV21-1 to TRBJ2-5; the D call TRBD2 from the table was never checked on the DNA. TRBV21-1 is a pseudogene locus. The CDR3 totals 11 residues. The CDR3 here is CASGRRETQYF. In nucleotides, the CDR3 is TGTGCCAGCGGAAGGAGAGAGACCCAGTACTTC.

The chain uses TRBV7-2 and TRBJ2-1; the D is unclear. Trimming cost V 1 base and J 3 bases, with 1 base left between them. Germline V gives CDR1 SGHTA, CDR2 FQGNSA. The CDR3 consists of 12 residues. The CDR3 region has the DNA TGTGCCAGCAGCTTAGACTACAATGAGCAGTTCTTC. Translating gives CASSLDYNEQFF.

The rearrangement uses TRBV6-1 and TRBJ2-7; D gene uncertain. CDR1 and CDR2 from the germline V gene are MNHNS and SASEGT. Trimming pared 6 bases from V and 7 bases from J, leaving 7 bases between. This CDR3 is 10 amino acids long. The CDR3 sequence: CASRSVEQYF. The CDR3 DNA is TGTGCCAGCAGGTCGGTTGAGCAGTACTTC.

This clone was counted a few times. The chain is built from TRBV19 and TRBJ1-3; no clear D gene. Germline loops: CDR1 LNHDA, CDR2 SQIVND (reference sequence). With 5 bases removed from V and 8 bases from J, the gap between germline ends came to 13 bases. The CDR3 has 13 amino acids. CDR3 region: CASSQGQVDTIYF. CDR3 nucleotides: TGTGCCAGTAGTCAAGGGCAGGTAGACACCATATATTTT.

The V call is TRBV9, the J call TRBJ2-5; no definite D call. The J call may be mistaken, given a closer DNA end match to TRBJ2-7. Germline V CDR1 and CDR2: SGDLS, YYNGEE. This CDR3 is 15 amino acids long. CDR3 protein: CASSVEVGSSYEQYF. CDR3 in DNA: TGTGCCAGCAGCGTAGAGGTGGGCAGCTCCTACGAGCAGTACTTC.

The V and J genes are TRBV10-3 and TRBJ1-2; D uncertain. The germline gives CDR1 ENHRY, CDR2 SYGVKD. This CDR3 contains 11 residues. Trimming pared 6 bases from V and 3 bases from J, leaving 5 bases between. CDR3 loop: CAIRGYYGYTF. The DNA of the CDR3 is TGTGCCATCAGGGGTTACTATGGCTACACCTTC.

This clone has more than one count but fewer than ten. The CDR3 coding sequence is TGTGCCATCACCGACCGGGACAGGGGATACAATGAGCAGTTCTTC. Translation: CAITDRDRGYNEQFF. V is TRBV10-3 and J is TRBJ2-1, with TRBD1 identical over 10 bases. The V gene end was trimmed by 7 bases and the J gene end by 4 bases; junction bases not matched to a gene: 7. CDR1 and CDR2 from the germline V gene are ENHRY and SYGVKD. The CDR3 is made up of 15 amino acids.

V gene TRBV5-6 combines with J gene TRBJ1-2; 7 nucleotides match TRBD1. V shed 5 bases, J shed 0 bases, and the junction held 7 bases outside the gene matches. From germline, CDR1 is SGHDT and CDR2 YYEEEE. The CDR3 loop spans 15 amino acids. The CDR3 DNA is TGTGCCAGCAGATTCGGGGACAGCTCTAACTATGGCTACACCTTC. This encodes CASRFGDSSNYGYTF.

The chain is built from TRBV9 and TRBJ1-6; D unclear. Germline CDR1 and CDR2: SGDLS and YYNGEE. The CDR3 is 14 residues long. V gave up 1 base and J gave up 6 bases, with 8 bases separating them. CDR3 bases: TGTGCCAGCAGCGTACGGGGTGCTAATTCACCCCTCCACTTT. This codes for CASSVRGANSPLHF.

The chain combines TRBV7-2 with TRBJ2-5, with TRBD2 identical over 9 bases. Trimming at V came to 6 bases and at J to 0 bases, leaving 5 bases not matched to a gene. Germline loops: CDR1 SGHTA, CDR2 FQGNSA. There are 15 residues in the CDR3. The CDR3 sequence: CASRQTSGYQETQYF. CDR3 sequence (DNA): TGTGCCAGCAGGCAAACTAGCGGGTACCAAGAGACCCAGTACTTC.

The chain recombines TRBV4-2 with TRBJ1-1; no clear D. There are 13 residues in the CDR3. Germline CDR1 is LGHNA and CDR2 is YNFKEQ. Deletions cut 2 bases from V and 4 bases from J, with 8 bases between. CDR3 sequence (DNA): TGTGCCAGCAGCCAATTGGACCCCACTGAAGCTTTCTTT. It codes for CASSQLDPTEAFF.

The rearrangement uses TRBV7-8 and TRBJ2-7, with TRBD1 matching 11 bases. The junction had 12 bases not matched to a gene; V was cut back by 5 bases and J by 12 bases. The CDR3 runs to 14 residues. Germline V gene data show CDR1 as SGHVS and CDR2 as FQNEAQ. CDR3 bases: TGTGCCAGCAGCGCTCGGGACAGGGGGGGTGATAGGTACTTC. As protein: CASSARDRGGDRYF.

V is TRBV30 and J is TRBJ2-5, with 8 positions matching TRBD1. The CDR3 has 15 amino acids. Unmatched junction bases numbered 6, after V lost 3 bases and J lost 0 bases. CDR1 GTSNPN and CDR2 SVGIG come from the germline V gene (reference sequence). CDR3 region: CAWRGTGTYQETQYF. The CDR3, as DNA: TGTGCCTGGAGGGGGACAGGAACGTACCAAGAGACCCAGTACTTC.

The chain joins TRBV19 to TRBJ2-5, with D perhaps being TRBD1 or TRBD2 (5 bases each). Per germline, CDR1 LNHDA and CDR2 SQIVND (reference sequence). The V and J ends lost 3 bases and 5 bases respectively, with 13 bases between them. The CDR3 runs 14 residues. The CDR3 nucleotides read TGTGCCAGTAGTATCTTCGGGGCCTCCGAGACCCAGTACTTC. Protein: CASSIFGASETQYF.

This clone was observed a handful of times. The rearrangement joins TRBV6-1 to TRBJ1-4; 8 bases are shared with TRBD1. Looked up from germline, CDR1 is MNHNS and CDR2 is SASEGT. This CDR3 is built from 15 residues. This CDR3 reads CAGAGAGGPNEKLFF. Here the CDR3 DNA reads TGTGCGGGGGCCGGCGCAGGGGGCCCAAATGAAAAACTGTTTTTT.

V is TRBV9 and J is TRBJ1-1, with no clear D. V lost 3 bases and J 4 bases, leaving 13 bases between the germline ends. The CDR3 runs 14 residues. Germline-derived CDR1 and CDR2 are SGDLS and YYNGEE. CDR3: CASSGRDPSTEAFF. CDR3 DNA: TGTGCCAGCAGCGGTCGAGACCCCAGCACTGAAGCTTTCTTT.

The V call is TRBV30, the J call TRBJ2-7, with a weak D call TRBD2 (5 bases). V was cut by 3 bases and J by 0 bases, with 9 bases left in between. The CDR3 runs to 13 residues. Germline V gives CDR1 GTSNPN, CDR2 SVGIG (reference sequence). Here the CDR3 reads CAWRYGVSYEQYF. CDR3 coding DNA: TGTGCCTGGAGATACGGGGTCTCCTACGAGCAGTACTTC.

V usage is TRBV11-3 and J usage is TRBJ2-5; TRBD2 matches 7 bases. V lost 5 bases to trimming and J lost 3 bases; unmatched junction nucleotides: 6. There are 14 residues in the CDR3. Germline CDR1 is SGHNT and CDR2 is YENEEA. DNA of the CDR3: TGTGCCAGCAGCCCCTCGGGACTAAAAGAGACCCAGTACTTC. It is translated as CASSPSGLKETQYF.

This clone was observed a few times. The chain recombines TRBV5-1 with TRBJ2-3; no reliable D call. The CDR3 covers 14 residues. Germline V gene data show CDR1 as SGHRS and CDR2 as YFSETQ. Deletions cut 5 bases from V and 0 bases from J, with 10 bases between. CDR3 amino acids: CASRPATSTDTQYF. The CDR3 coding sequence is TGCGCCAGCAGACCAGCGACTAGCACAGATACGCAGTATTTT.

The chain carries TRBV5-1 and TRBJ2-7; D is possibly TRBD1 (5 bases). The CDR3 sequence is 13 residues long. The ends were cut back, 4 bases at V and 1 base at J, with 9 bases in the middle. The germline CDR1 and CDR2 sequences are SGHRS and YFSETQ. Written as DNA, the CDR3 is TGCGCCAGCAGCGAGCAGGGTTCCTACGAGCAGTACTTC. Translated, it gives CASSEQGSYEQYF.

The sample holds a few counts of this clone. The chain joins TRBV18 to TRBJ1-5, with TRBD1 matching over 8 bases. CDR3 length: 14 amino acids. Germline V gene data show CDR1 as KGHSH and CDR2 as LQKENI. Germline trimming cut 3 bases from V and 5 bases from J; bases unmatched to any gene: 3. CDR3 loop: CASSPSGGDQPQHF. In DNA form, the CDR3 reads TGTGCCAGCTCACCGTCAGGGGGCGATCAGCCCCAGCATTTT. The full variable domain, its missing parts supplied by reference TRBV18 and TRBJ1-5, is NAGVMQNPRHLVRRRGQEARLRCSPMKGHSHVYWYRQLPEEGLKFMVYLQKENIIDESGMPKERFSAEFPKEGPSILRIQQVVRGDSAAYFCASSPSGGDQPQHFGDGTRLSIL.

The chain links TRBV7-6 to TRBJ2-1; no firm D call. The CDR3 has 11 residues. Germline lookup yields CDR1 SGHVS and CDR2 FNYEAQ. V was shortened by 5 bases and J by 9 bases, with 8 bases between the two germline ends. The DNA for the CDR3 is TGTGCCAGCAGCCCCTATATTGAGCAGTTCTTC. This translates into CASSPYIEQFF.

V and J are TRBV7-9 and TRBJ2-1, with TRBD2 identical over 13 bases. This CDR3 has 18 residues. Germline CDR1 and CDR2: SEHNR and FQNEAQ (reference sequence). V shed 7 bases, J shed 0 bases, and the junction held 9 bases outside the gene matches. The CDR3 reads CASTSGLAGDSSYNEQFF. The CDR3, as DNA: TGTGCCAGCACCTCCGGACTAGCGGGGGACAGCTCCTACAATGAGCAGTTCTTC.

The chain links TRBV6-5 to TRBJ2-3, with D possibly being TRBD2 (5 bases). Trimming left V 11 bases short and J 0 bases short, with 12 bases between. The germline V gene encodes CDR1 MNHEY and CDR2 SVGAGI. The CDR3 totals 13 residues. CDR3 in amino acids: CASQRSSTDTQYF. For the CDR3, the DNA is TGTGCCTCCCAGCGGTCTAGCACAGATACGCAGTATTTT.

The chain recombines TRBV7-2 with TRBJ2-3; possibly TRBD1 for D (7 bases). The germline V and J ends were trimmed by 0 bases and 2 bases, with 15 bases remaining between them. Germline values: CDR1 SGHTA, CDR2 FQGNSA. The CDR3 consists of 17 residues. The chain's CDR3 is CASSLASQGGHTDTQYF. DNA for the CDR3: TGTGCCAGCAGCTTAGCGAGTCAGGGGGGCCACACAGATACGCAGTATTTT.

The CDR3 DNA reads as TGTGCCAGCAGCTTGGAAGGGAGCGGCTACACCTTC. Protein product: CASSLEGSGYTF. V and J are TRBV7-2 and TRBJ1-2; no reliable D call. CDR3 length: 12 residues. The ends were cut back, 3 bases at V and 8 bases at J, with 10 bases in the middle. Germline CDR1 and CDR2: SGHTA and FQGNSA.

This chain uses TRBV29-1 with TRBJ1-1, with D unresolved. The V end was cut by 6 bases, the J end by 0 bases, with 5 bases between. In germline, CDR1 is SQVTM, CDR2 ANQGSEA. The CDR3 contains 11 residues. The CDR3 coding sequence is TGCAGCGTAGGGATGAACACTGAAGCTTTCTTT. Its translation is CSVGMNTEAFF.

Details on this clone: This sequence may be a read error, since a much larger clone differs from it by one base. V is TRBV30 and J is TRBJ2-7; weak D call: TRBD1 (6 bases). Germline V gene data show CDR1 as GTSNPN and CDR2 as SVGIG (reference sequence). V was trimmed by 3 bases and J by 4 bases, leaving 10 bases between them. The CDR3 runs to 12 residues. The CDR3 DNA is TGTGCCTGGAGACAGGGTTCATACGAGCAGTACTTC. This encodes CAWRQGSYEQYF.